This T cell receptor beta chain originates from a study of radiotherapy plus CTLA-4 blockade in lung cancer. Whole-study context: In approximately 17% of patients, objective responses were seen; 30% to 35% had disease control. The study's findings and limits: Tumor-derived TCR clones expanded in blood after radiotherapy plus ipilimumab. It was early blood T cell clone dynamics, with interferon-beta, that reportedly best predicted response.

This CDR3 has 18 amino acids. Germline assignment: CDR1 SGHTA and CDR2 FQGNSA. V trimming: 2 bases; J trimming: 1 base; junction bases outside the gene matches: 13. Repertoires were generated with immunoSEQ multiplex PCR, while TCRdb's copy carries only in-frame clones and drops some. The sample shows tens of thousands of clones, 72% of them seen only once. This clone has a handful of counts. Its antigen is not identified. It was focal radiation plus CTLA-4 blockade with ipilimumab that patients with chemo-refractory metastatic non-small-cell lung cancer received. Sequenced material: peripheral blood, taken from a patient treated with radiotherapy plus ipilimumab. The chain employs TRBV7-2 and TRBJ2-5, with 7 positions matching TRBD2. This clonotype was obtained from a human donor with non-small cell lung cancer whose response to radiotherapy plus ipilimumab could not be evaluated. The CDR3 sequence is CASSLRSRGGGLQETQYF. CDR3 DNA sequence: TGTGCCAGCAGCTTACGTTCACGCGGCGGGGGACTCCAAGAGACCCAGTACTTC. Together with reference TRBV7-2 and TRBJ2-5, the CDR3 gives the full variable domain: GAGVSQSPSNKVTEKGKDVELRCDPISGHTALYWYRQSLGQGLEFLIYFQGNSAPDKSGLPSDRFSAERTGGSVSTLTIQRTQQEDSAVYLCASSLRSRGGGLQETQYFGPGTRLLVL.